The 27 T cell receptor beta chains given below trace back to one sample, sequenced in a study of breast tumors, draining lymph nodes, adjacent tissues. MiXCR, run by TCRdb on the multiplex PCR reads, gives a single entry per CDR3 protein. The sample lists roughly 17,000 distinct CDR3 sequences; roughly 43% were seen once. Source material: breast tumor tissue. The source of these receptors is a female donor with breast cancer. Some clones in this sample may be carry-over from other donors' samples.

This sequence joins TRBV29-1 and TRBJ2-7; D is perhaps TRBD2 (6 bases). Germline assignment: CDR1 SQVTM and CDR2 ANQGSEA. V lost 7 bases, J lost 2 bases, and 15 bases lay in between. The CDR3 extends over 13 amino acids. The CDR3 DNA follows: TGCAGCGAGGCGGGGTCGCTTCCCTACGAGCAGTACTTC. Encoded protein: CSEAGSLPYEQYF.

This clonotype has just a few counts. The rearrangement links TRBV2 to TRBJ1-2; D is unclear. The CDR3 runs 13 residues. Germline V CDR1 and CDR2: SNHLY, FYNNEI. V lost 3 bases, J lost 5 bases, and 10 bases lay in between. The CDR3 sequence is CASSDQATYGYTF. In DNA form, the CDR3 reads TGTGCCAGCAGTGATCAGGCTACATATGGCTACACCTTC. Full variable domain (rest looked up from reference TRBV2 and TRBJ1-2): EPEVTQTPSHQVTQMGQEVILRCVPISNHLYFYWYRQILGQKVEFLVSFYNNEISEKSEIFDDQFSVERPDGSNFTLKIRSTKLEDSAMYFCASSDQATYGYTFGSGTRLTVV.

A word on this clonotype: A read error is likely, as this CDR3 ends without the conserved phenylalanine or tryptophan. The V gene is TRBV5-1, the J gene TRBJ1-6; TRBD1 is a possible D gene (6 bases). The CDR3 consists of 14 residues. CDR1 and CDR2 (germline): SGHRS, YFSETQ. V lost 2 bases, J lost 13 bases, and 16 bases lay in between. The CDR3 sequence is CASSLRGERSPLHL. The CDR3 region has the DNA TGCGCCAGCAGCTTAAGGGGGGAACGTTCCCCCCTCCACCTT.

CDR3: CASRQYREIRYEQYF. In DNA form, the CDR3 reads TGTGCAAGTCGCCAGTACAGGGAAATAAGATACGAGCAGTACTTC. The chain links TRBV12-2 to TRBJ2-7; the listed D gene, TRBD1, was not tested against the DNA. TRBV12-2 is noted as a pseudogene. The CDR3 runs 15 residues.

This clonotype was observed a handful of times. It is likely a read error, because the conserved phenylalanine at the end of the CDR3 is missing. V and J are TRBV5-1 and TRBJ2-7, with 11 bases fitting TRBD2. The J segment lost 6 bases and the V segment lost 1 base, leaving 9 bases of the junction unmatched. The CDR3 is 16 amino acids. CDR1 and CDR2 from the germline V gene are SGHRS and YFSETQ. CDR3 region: CASSLSSLAGDGEQYL. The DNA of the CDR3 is TGCGCCAGCAGCTTGTCCTCACTAGCGGGAGATGGCGAGCAGTACCTC.

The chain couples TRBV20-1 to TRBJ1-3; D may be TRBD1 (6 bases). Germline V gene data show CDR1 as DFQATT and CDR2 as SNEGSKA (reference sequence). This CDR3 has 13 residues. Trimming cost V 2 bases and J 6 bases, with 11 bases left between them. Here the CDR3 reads CSARPGGQNTIYF. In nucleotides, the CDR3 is TGCAGTGCTAGACCGGGGGGCCAAAACACCATATATTTT.

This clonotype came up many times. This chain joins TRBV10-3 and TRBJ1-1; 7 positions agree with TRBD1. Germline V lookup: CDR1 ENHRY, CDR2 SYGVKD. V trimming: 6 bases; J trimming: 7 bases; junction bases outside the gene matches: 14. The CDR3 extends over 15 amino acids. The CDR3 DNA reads TGTGCCATCAGGGCCTCGACAGGGCCTCTGAGTGAAGCTTTCTTT. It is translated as CAIRASTGPLSEAFF.

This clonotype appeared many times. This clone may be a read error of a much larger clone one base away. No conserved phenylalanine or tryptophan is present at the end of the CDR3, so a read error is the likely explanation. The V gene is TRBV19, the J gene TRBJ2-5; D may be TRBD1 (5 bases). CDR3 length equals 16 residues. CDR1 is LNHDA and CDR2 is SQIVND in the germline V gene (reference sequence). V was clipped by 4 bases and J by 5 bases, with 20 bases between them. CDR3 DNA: TGTGCCAGTAGTACCCCCCAGGGATCGGTGGAGGAGACCCAGTACTCC. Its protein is CASSTPQGSVEETQYS.

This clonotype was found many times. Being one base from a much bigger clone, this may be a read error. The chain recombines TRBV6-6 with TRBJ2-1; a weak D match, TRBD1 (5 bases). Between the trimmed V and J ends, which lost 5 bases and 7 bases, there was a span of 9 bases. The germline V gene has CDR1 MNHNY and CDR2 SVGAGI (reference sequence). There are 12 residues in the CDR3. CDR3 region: CASSPTVNEQFF. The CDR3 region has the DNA TGTGCCAGCAGTCCGACAGTAAATGAGCAGTTCTTC.

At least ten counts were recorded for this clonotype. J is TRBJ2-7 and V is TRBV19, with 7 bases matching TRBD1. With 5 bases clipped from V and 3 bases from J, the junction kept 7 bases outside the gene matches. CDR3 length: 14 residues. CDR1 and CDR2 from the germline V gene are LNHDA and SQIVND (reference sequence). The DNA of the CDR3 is TGTGCCAGTAGTGAAGACCGGGACAGCTACGAGCAGTACTTC. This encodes CASSEDRDSYEQYF.

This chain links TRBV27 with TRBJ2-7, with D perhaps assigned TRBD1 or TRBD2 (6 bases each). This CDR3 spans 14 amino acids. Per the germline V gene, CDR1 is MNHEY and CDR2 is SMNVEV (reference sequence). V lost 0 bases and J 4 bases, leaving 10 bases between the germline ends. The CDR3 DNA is TGTGCCAGCAGTTTATCCGAGGGGGGATACGAGCAGTACTTC. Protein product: CASSLSEGGYEQYF.

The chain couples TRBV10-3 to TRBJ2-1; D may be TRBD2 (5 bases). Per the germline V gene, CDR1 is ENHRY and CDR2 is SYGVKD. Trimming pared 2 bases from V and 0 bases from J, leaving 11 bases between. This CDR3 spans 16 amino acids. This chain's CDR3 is CAISEPLTSSYNEQFF. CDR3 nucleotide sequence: TGTGCCATCAGTGAGCCACTAACTAGCTCCTACAATGAGCAGTTCTTC.

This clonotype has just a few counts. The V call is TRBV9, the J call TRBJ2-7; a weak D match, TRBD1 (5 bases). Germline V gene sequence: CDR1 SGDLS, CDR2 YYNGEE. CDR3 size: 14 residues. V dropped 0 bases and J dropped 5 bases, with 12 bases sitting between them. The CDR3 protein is CASSVGQGSHEQYF. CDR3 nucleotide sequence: TGTGCCAGCAGCGTAGGGCAGGGATCCCACGAGCAGTACTTC.

CDR3: CASSLGGDSYNEQFF. For the CDR3, the DNA is TGCGCCAGCAGCTTAGGTGGGGACTCCTACAATGAGCAGTTCTTC. The chain is built from TRBV5-1 and TRBJ2-1; no definite D call. With 2 bases removed from V and 0 bases from J, the gap between germline ends came to 9 bases. Germline V gene lookup returns CDR1 SGHRS and CDR2 YFSETQ. The CDR3 contains 15 residues.

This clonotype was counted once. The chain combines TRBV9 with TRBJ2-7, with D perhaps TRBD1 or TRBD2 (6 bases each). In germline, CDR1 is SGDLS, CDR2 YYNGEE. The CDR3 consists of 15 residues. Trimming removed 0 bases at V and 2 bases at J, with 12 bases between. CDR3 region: CASSVGGARTYEQYF. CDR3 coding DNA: TGTGCCAGCAGCGTAGGGGGGGCGAGGACCTACGAGCAGTACTTC.

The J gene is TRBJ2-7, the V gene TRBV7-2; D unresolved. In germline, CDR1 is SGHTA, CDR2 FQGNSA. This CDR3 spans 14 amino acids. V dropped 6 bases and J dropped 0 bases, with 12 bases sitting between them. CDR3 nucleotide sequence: TGTGCCAGCAGGTTCTCAAGACTCTCCTACGAGCAGTACTTC. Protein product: CASRFSRLSYEQYF.

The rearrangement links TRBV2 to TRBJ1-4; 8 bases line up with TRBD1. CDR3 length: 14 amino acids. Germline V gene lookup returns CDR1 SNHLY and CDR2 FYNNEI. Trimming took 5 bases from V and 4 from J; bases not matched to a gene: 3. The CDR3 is CASSNRGGNEKLFF. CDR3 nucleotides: TGTGCCAGCAGTAACAGGGGGGGTAATGAAAAACTGTTTTTT.

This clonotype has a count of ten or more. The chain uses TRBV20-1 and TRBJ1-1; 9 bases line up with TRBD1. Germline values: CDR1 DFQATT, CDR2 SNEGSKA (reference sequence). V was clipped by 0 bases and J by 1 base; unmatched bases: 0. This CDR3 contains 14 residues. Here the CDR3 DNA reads TGCAGTGCTAGAGAACAGGGGGCGAACACTGAAGCTTTCTTT. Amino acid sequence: CSAREQGANTEAFF.

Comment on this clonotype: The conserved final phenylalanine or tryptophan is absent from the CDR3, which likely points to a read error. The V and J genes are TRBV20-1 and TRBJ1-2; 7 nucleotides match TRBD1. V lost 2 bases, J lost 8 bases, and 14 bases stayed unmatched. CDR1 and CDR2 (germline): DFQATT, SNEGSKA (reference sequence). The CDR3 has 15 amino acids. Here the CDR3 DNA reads TGCAGTGCTAGATCGGGGTTTGAGGGGGCCCCCGGCTACACCTCC. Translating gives CSARSGFEGAPGYTS.

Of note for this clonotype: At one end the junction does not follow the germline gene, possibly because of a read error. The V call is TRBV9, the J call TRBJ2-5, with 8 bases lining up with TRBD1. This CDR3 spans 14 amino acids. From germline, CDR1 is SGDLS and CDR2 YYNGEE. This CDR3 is CASSFTGGEETQSF. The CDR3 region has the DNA TGTGCCAGCAGCTTTACAGGGGGAGAGGAGACCCAGTCCTTC. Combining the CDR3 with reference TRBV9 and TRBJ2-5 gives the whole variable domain DSGVTQTPKHLITATGQRVTLRCSPRSGDLSVYWYQQSLDQGLQFLIQYYNGEERAKGNILERFSAQQFPDLHSELNLSSLELGDSALYFCASSFTGGEETQSFGPGTRLLVL.

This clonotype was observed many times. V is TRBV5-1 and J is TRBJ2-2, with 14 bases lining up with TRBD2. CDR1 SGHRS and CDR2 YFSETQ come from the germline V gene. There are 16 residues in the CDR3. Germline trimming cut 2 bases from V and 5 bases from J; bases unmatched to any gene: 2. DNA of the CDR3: TGCGCCAGCAGCTTAGGGACTAGCGGGAGAACCGGGGAGCTGTTTTTT. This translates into CASSLGTSGRTGELFF. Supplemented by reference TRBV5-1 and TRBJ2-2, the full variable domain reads KAGVTQTPRYLIKTRGQQVTLSCSPISGHRSVSWYQQTPGQGLQFLFEYFSETQRNKGNFPGRFSGRQFSNSRSEMNVSTLELGDSALYLCASSLGTSGRTGELFFGEGSRLTVL.

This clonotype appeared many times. Written as DNA, the CDR3 is TGTGCCAGCAGCCTTACTAGCGGGAGGGACACAGATACGCAGTATTTT. Amino acids: CASSLTSGRDTDTQYF. V and J are TRBV4-2 and TRBJ2-3; 13 bases are a match to TRBD2. The CDR3 is made up of 16 amino acids. Germline CDR1 and CDR2: LGHNA and YNFKEQ. V dropped 4 bases and J dropped 2; count of bases not matched to a gene: 3.

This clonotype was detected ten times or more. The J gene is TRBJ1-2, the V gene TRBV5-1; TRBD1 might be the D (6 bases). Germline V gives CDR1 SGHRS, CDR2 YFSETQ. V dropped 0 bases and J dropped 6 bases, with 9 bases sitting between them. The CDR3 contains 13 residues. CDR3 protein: CASSLGGRDGYTF. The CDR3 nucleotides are TGCGCCAGCAGCTTGGGGGGGCGAGATGGCTACACCTTC.

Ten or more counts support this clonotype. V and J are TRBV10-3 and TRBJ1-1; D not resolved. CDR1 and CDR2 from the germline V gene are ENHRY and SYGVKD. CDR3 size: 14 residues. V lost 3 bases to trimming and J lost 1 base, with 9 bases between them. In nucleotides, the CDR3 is TGTGCCATCAGTGAAGGGCAGACGAACACTGAAGCTTTCTTT. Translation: CAISEGQTNTEAFF.

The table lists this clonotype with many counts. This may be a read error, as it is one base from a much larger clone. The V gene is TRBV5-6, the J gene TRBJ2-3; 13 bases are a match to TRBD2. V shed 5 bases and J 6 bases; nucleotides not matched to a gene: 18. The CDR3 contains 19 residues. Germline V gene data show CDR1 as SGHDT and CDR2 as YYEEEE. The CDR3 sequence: CASRVLLAGGSRSADTQYF. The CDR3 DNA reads TGTGCCAGCAGGGTACTACTAGCGGGAGGGTCGAGGTCAGCGGATACGCAGTATTTT.

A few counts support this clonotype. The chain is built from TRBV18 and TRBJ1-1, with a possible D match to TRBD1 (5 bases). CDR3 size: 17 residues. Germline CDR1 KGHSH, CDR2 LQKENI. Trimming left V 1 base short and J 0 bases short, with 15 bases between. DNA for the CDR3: TGTGCCAGCTCACCACGGGCAGGGCTAAACATGAACACTGAAGCTTTCTTT. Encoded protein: CASSPRAGLNMNTEAFF.

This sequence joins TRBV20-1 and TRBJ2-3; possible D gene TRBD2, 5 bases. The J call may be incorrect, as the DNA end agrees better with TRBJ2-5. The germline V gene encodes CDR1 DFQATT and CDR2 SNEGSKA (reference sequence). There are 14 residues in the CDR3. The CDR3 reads CSARDRASKETQYF. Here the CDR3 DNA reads TGCAGTGCTAGAGATCGGGCTAGCAAAGAGACCCAGTACTTC.